The 9 T cell receptor beta chains reported below all come from one sample, sequenced in a study of breast tumors, draining lymph nodes, adjacent tissues. Breast cancer patients provided tissue from their axillary draining lymph nodes. MiXCR was run by TCRdb on the multiplex PCR reads, yielding one entry per CDR3 protein. The table lists about 170,000 distinct CDR3 sequences, approximately 33% of them singletons. Sequencing was done on a sample of axillary lymph node tissue. All receptors derive from a female donor with breast cancer. Some clones in this sample may be carry-over from other donors' samples.

On this clonotype itself: An end of the junction does not agree with germline; a read error may underlie this. CDR3 residues: CASSVAVGPHEQYF. In DNA, the CDR3 is TGCGCCAGCAGCGTAGCGGTGGGTCCTCACGAGCAGTACTTC. This chain connects TRBV9 to TRBJ2-7; TRBD2 is a possible D gene (6 bases). Looked up from germline, CDR1 is SGDLS and CDR2 is YYNGEE. This CDR3 has 14 amino acids.

This clonotype was seen many times. The chain recombines TRBV5-1 with TRBJ1-2; 10 bases line up with TRBD1. Germline CDR1 reads SGHRS; CDR2 reads YFSETQ. The V segment lost 7 bases and the J segment 7 bases; nucleotides outside the gene matches: 13. The CDR3 is 15 amino acids. This CDR3 reads CASSLEGGTGVGYTF. The CDR3 DNA reads as TGCGCCAGCTCCCTGGAAGGCGGGACAGGGGTTGGCTACACCTTC.

This chain joins TRBV11-2 and TRBJ2-3, with 7 bases fitting TRBD2. J gave up 6 bases and V 5 bases, and 17 bases lay outside the gene matches. This CDR3 comprises 17 residues. Germline V CDR1 and CDR2: SGHAT, FQNNGV. DNA for the CDR3: TGTGCCAGCAGCCTAGGAGAATGGGCCGGGGGGACCGATACGCAGTATTTT. Translation: CASSLGEWAGGTDTQYF.

In the case of this clonotype: The conserved phenylalanine or tryptophan normally closing the CDR3 is absent here, so this likely arose from a read error. It is unclear where the CDR3 begins or ends on the DNA, so no DNA is shown, and the CDR3 is as TCRdb lists it. The rearrangement links TRBV5-1 to TRBJ2-2. The CDR3 is 16 amino acids in total, end residues counted. CDR1 SGHRS and CDR2 YFSETQ come from the germline V gene. The CDR3 is CASSLCFTRTPGSCQS.

A remark on this clonotype: A much larger clone lies one base from this, so it may be a read error. The chain employs TRBV3-1 and TRBJ2-2; 8 bases are a match to TRBD2. CDR1 LGHDT and CDR2 YNNKEL come from the germline V gene (reference sequence). CDR3 size: 15 residues. The CDR3 region is CASSLRLAITGELLF. Written as DNA, the CDR3 is TGTGCCAGCAGCCTCAGACTAGCGATCACCGGGGAGCTGCTTTTT. Full variable domain (rest looked up from reference TRBV3-1 and TRBJ2-2): DTAVSQTPKYLVTQMGNDKSIKCEQNLGHDTMYWYKQDSKKFLKIMFSYNNKELIINETVPNRFSPKSPDKAHLNLHINSLELGDSAVYFCASSLRLAITGELLFGEGSRLTVL.

This clonotype showed up many times. CDR3: CASSFSGRKRGTDTQYF. CDR3 sequence (DNA): TGTGCCAGCAGTTTTTCCGGACGAAAGCGGGGCACAGATACGCAGTATTTT. V and J are TRBV12-3 or TRBV12-4 and TRBJ2-3, with D possibly TRBD2 on 6 matching bases. The CDR3 has 17 amino acids. V dropped 3 bases and J dropped 1 base, with 17 bases sitting between them.

The chain carries TRBV19 and TRBJ1-1; 7 bases are shared with TRBD1. Germline CDR1 LNHDA, CDR2 SQIVND (reference sequence). The CDR3 is 16 amino acids. V shed 3 bases, J shed 1 base, and the junction held 8 bases outside the gene matches. The CDR3 sequence: CASSILTGSGNTEAFF. The CDR3 DNA sequence: TGTGCCAGTAGTATTCTGACAGGGTCAGGGAACACTGAAGCTTTCTTT.

This clonotype was observed at least ten times. The chain couples TRBV12-3 or TRBV12-4 to TRBJ2-7; 11 bases align to TRBD1. The CDR3 is made up of 15 amino acids. J gave up 3 bases and V 3 bases, and 4 bases lay outside the gene matches. Here the CDR3 reads CASSFTGTGGYEQYF. CDR3 nucleotides: TGTGCCAGCAGTTTTACAGGGACAGGGGGCTACGAGCAGTACTTC.

The chain carries TRBV2 and TRBJ2-3; D gene unclear. Trimming removed 7 bases at V and 11 bases at J, with 19 bases between. CDR1 SNHLY and CDR2 FYNNEI come from the germline V gene. This CDR3 has 13 residues. In DNA, the CDR3 is TGTGCCAGCATCACCGACTCCTACAATGAGCAGTATTTT. It translates to CASITDSYNEQYF.